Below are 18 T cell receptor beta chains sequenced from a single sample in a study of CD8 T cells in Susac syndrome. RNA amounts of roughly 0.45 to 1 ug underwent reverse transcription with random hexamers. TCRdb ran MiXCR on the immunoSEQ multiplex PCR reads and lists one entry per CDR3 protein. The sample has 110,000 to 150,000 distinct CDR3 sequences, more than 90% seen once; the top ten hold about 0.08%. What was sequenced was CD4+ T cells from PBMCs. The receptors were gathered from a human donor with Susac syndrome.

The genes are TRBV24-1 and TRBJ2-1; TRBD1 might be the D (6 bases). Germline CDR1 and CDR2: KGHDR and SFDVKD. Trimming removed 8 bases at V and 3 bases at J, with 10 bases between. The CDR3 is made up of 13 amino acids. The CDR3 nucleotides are TGTGCCACCAAGTTGACAGGCTACAATGAGCAGTTCTTC. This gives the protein CATKLTGYNEQFF.

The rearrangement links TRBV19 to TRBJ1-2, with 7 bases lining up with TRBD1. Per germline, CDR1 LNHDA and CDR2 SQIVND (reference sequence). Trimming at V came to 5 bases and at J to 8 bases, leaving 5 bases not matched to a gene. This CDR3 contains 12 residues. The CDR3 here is CASSDRDSGYTF. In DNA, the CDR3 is TGTGCCAGTAGTGACCGGGACAGCGGCTACACCTTC.

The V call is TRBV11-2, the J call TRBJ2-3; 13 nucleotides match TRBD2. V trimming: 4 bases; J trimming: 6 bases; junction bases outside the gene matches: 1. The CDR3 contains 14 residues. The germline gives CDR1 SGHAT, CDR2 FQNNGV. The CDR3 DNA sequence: TGTGCCAGCAGCTCGACTAGCGGGAGGGATACGCAGTATTTT. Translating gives CASSSTSGRDTQYF.

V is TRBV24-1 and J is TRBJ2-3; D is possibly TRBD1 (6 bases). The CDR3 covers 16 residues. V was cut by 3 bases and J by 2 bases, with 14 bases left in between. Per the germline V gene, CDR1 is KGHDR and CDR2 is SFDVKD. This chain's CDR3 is CATSDPQGSHTDTQYF. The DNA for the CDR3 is TGTGCCACCAGTGATCCCCAGGGGTCCCACACAGATACGCAGTATTTT.

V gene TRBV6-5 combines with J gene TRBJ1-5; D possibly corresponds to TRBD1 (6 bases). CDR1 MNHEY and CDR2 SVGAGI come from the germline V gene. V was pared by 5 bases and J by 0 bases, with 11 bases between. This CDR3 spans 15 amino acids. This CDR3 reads CASSMTGDSNQPQHF. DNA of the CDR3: TGTGCCAGCAGTATGACAGGCGATAGCAATCAGCCCCAGCATTTT.

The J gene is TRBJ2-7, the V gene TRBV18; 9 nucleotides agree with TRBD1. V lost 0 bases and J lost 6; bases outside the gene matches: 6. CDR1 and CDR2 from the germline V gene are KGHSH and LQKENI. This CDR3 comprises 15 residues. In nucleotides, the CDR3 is TGTGCCAGCTCACCACCGGGACAGGGTGGACGCGAGCAGTACTTC. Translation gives CASSPPGQGGREQYF.

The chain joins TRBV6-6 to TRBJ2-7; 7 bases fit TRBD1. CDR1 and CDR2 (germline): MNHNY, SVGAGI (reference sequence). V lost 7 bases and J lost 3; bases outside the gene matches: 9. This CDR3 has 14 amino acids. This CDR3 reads CASTKLQGNYEQYF. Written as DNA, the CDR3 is TGTGCCAGCACCAAGCTACAGGGGAACTACGAGCAGTACTTC.

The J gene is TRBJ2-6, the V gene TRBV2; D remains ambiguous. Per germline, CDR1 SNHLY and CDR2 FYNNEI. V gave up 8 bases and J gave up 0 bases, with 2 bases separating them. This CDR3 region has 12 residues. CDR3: CASSSGANVLTF. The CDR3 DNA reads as TGTGCCAGCTCCTCTGGGGCCAACGTCCTGACTTTC.

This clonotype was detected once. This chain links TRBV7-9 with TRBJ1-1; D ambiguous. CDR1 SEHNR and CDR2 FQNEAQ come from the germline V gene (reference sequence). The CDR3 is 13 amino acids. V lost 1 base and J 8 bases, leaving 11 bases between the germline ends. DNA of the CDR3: TGTGCCAGCAGCTTAGAGTTTACGGTCGAAGCTTTCTTT. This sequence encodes CASSLEFTVEAFF.

The CDR3 region has the DNA TGTGCCAGCAACCGGTGGGCAGGGGGGATGGATGAGCAGTTCTTC. Its protein is CASNRWAGGMDEQFF. This sequence joins TRBV28 and TRBJ2-1, with a possible D match to TRBD1 (7 bases). Germline V gene lookup returns CDR1 MDHEN and CDR2 SYDVKM. The CDR3 consists of 15 residues. V lost 7 bases to trimming and J lost 8 bases, with 21 bases between them.

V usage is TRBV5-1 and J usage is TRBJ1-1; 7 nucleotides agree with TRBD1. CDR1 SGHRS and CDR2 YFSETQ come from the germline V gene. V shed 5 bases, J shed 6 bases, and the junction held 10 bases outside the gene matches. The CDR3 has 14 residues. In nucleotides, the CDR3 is TGCGCCAGCAGAGCGCAGGGGGAGGGCGCTGAAGCTTTCTTT. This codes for CASRAQGEGAEAFF.

The CDR3 sequence is CASSGTRGDQPQHF. CDR3 nucleotide sequence: TGTGCCAGCAGTGGGACCAGGGGAGATCAGCCCCAGCATTTT. This rearrangement joins TRBV2 to TRBJ1-5, with a possible D match to TRBD1 (6 bases). Germline CDR1 and CDR2: SNHLY and FYNNEI. The V and J ends lost 4 bases and 5 bases respectively, with 12 bases between them. CDR3 length: 14 amino acids.

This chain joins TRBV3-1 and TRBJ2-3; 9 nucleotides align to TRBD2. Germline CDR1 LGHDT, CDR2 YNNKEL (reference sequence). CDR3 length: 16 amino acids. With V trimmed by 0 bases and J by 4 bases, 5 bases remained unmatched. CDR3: CASSQDPGLASDTQYF. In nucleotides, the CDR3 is TGTGCCAGCAGCCAAGATCCGGGACTAGCTTCAGATACGCAGTATTTT.

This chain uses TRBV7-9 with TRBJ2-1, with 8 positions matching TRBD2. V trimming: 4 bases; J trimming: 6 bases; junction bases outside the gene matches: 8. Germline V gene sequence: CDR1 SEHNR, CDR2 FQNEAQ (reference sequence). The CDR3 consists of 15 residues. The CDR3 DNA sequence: TGTGCCAGCAGCTCCCACGGGGGGGCCGGCAATGAGCAGTTCTTC. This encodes CASSSHGGAGNEQFF.

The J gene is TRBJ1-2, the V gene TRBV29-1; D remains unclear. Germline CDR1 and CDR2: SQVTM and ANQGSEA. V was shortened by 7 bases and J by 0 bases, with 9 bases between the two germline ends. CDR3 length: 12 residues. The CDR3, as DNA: TGCAGCGGATCTTTATCTAACTATGGCTACACCTTC. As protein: CSGSLSNYGYTF.

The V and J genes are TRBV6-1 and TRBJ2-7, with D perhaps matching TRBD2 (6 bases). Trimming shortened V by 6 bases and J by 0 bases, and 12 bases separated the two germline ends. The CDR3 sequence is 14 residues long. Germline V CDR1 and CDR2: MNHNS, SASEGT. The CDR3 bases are TGTGCCAGCAGGGGGGACTGGAGCTCCTACGAGCAGTACTTC. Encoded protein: CASRGDWSSYEQYF.

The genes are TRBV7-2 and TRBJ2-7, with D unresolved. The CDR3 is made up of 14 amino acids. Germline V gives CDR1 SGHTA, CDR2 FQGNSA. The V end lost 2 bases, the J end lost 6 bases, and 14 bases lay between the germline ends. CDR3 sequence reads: CASSLLGPLSEQYF. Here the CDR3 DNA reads TGTGCCAGCAGCTTACTAGGCCCTTTGAGCGAGCAGTACTTC.

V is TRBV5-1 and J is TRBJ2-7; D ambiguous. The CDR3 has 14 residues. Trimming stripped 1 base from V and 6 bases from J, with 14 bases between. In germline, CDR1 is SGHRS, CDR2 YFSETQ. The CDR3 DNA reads TGCGCCAGCAGCTTGACGGCCTTGGCACCCGAGCAGTACTTC. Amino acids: CASSLTALAPEQYF.